This TCR beta chain was identified in a study of cytomegalovirus exposure and HLA in healthy donors. Study-level results: A later analysis found most CMV-associated TCR beta chains apparently HLA-restricted. TCR beta V- and J-gene trimming, according to a later analysis, was linked to a missense DCLRE1C variant. Earlier analysis yielded a pattern in which most TCR beta V segments were productive about 90% or about 30% of the time. Using the classifier, cytomegalovirus status was reportedly diagnosed with high specificity and sensitivity.

For this clone: Its antigen remains unidentified.

In the PCR, 60 Vbeta and 13 Jbeta primers were used. The repertoire was sequenced with immunoSEQ multiplex PCR; TCRdb's copy has only in-frame clones and lacks some. The sample has 95,000 to 150,000 clones; 80% to 90% are singletons. Trimming cost V 6 bases and J 0 bases, with 11 bases left between them. The CDR3 sequence is 13 residues long. Germline CDR1 and CDR2: SQVTM and ANQGSEA. The source material was PBMCs. This receptor was identified in a man aged 35 to 55 in good health and CMV-seronegative. The chain carries TRBV29-1 and TRBJ1-1; perhaps TRBD1 as D (5 bases). The CDR3 sequence: CSVQGGVNTEAFF. In nucleotides, the CDR3 is TGCAGCGTCCAGGGAGGGGTGAACACTGAAGCTTTCTTT.